This TCR beta chain was observed in a study of T cell changes during pregnancy in multiple sclerosis. The CDR3 runs to 13 residues. The germline V gene encodes CDR1 MNHEY and CDR2 SVGAGI. V shed 5 bases and J shed 4 bases, with 11 bases lying between them. The assay was immunoSEQ multiplex PCR, and TCRdb's table has in-frame clones only and misses some. The table lists 75,000 to 95,000 clones, less than 95% of them singletons. Sample: peripheral blood, taken in the first trimester of pregnancy. V and J are TRBV6-5 and TRBJ1-1, with no clear D. This clonotype was sampled from a female donor in good health, enrolled as a control in a pregnancy study. The CDR3 protein is CASSPNTPTEAFF. The CDR3 bases are TGTGCCAGCAGTCCCAATACACCCACTGAAGCTTTCTTT.